This TCR beta chain was documented in a study of cytomegalovirus exposure and HLA in healthy donors. Study details: The 120 validation repertoires, a later analysis reported, used the same platform as the 700 or so repertoires from the first cohort.

Study-level findings and limits: Reported results showed that the classifier diagnosed cytomegalovirus status with high specificity and sensitivity. Most TCR sequences were seen very rarely across donors, but some public TCRs occurred in many. It was found in a later analysis that first-cohort TCR clusters tended to co-occur in the 95 to 150 validation repertoires.

This clone was recorded once. Its target is unknown. Clones were read by immunoSEQ multiplex PCR, and TCRdb kept only the in-frame ones, dropping some. The sample lists about 97,000 clones; over 85% were seen once. The germline gives CDR1 SGHNT, CDR2 YYREEE (reference sequence). The CDR3 runs 15 residues. J lost 0 bases, V lost 2 bases, and 4 bases had no gene match. The V gene is TRBV5-4, the J gene TRBJ1-1, with 7 bases aligning to TRBD1. The TCR sequence derives from a woman aged 18-29 years in good health and CMV-seronegative. The sequencing sample was made of PBMCs. The CDR3 protein is CASSFLQGMNTEAFF. The CDR3 region has the DNA TGTGCCAGCAGCTTTCTACAGGGGATGAACACTGAAGCTTTCTTT.